These 5 T cell receptor beta chains were sequenced from one sample in a study of Graves' ophthalmopathy and Graves' hyperthyroidism. TCR beta CDR3 amplification used RNA transcripts. The first-round RT-PCR employed HTBI primers together with the Qiagen OneStep RT-PCR kit. A multiplex PCR was then performed as the second round. One entry per CDR3 protein results from TCRdb running MiXCR on the multiplex PCR reads. The sample gives 400,000 to 450,000 distinct CDR3 sequences, under 25% of which show up once; approximately 3.2% is in the top ten. The sample comprised peripheral blood. These receptors were taken from a woman under 30 with stable Graves' hyperthyroidism.

Many counts were recorded for this clonotype. The CDR3 loop reads CASRLGDGGYEQYF. CDR3 in DNA: TGTGCCAGCAGGCTCGGAGACGGGGGCTACGAGCAGTACTTC. V and J are TRBV7-9 and TRBJ2-7; TRBD2 might be the D (6 bases). CDR1 is SEHNR and CDR2 is FQNEAQ in the germline V gene (reference sequence). V shed 6 bases and J shed 3 bases, with 15 bases lying between them. The CDR3 sequence is 14 residues long.

The chain combines TRBV20-1 with TRBJ2-5, with a tentative D call TRBD1 (5 bases). The ends were cut back, 3 bases at V and 3 bases at J, with 17 bases in the middle. Germline CDR1 DFQATT, CDR2 SNEGSKA (reference sequence). There are 15 residues in the CDR3. The DNA for the CDR3 is TGCAGTGCTAGGGACCGAGAGACAGCCGAAGAGACCCAGTACTTC. Translated, it gives CSARDRETAEETQYF.

Comment on this clonotype: A much bigger clone sits one base away, suggesting this may be a read error. The chain uses TRBV6-1 and TRBJ2-5; 7 bases are a match to TRBD2. Looked up from germline, CDR1 is MNHNS and CDR2 is SASEGT. The CDR3 runs to 15 residues. CDR3 sequence: CASSEAGGVQDTQYF. The CDR3 DNA sequence: TGTGCCAGCAGTGAAGCGGGGGGGGTACAAGATACCCAGTACTTC.

The chain recombines TRBV7-9 with TRBJ2-1, with D tentatively TRBD1 or TRBD2 (5 bases each). Trimming pared 4 bases from V and 6 bases from J, leaving 16 bases between. Germline V CDR1 and CDR2: SEHNR, FQNEAQ (reference sequence). The CDR3 length is 15 residues. The CDR3 DNA sequence: TGTGCCAGCAGCTCAATCCGGGGACCGGGCAATGAGCAGTTCTTC. Amino acids: CASSSIRGPGNEQFF.

In this sample, this clonotype turned up many times. V is TRBV11-2 and J is TRBJ1-5, with TRBD1 matching 10 bases. Germline-derived CDR1 and CDR2 are SGHAT and FQNNGV. The trim removed 5 bases at V and 4 bases at J, leaving 11 bases unmatched. This CDR3 has 17 amino acids. CDR3 loop: CASSPEGDRGRNQPQHF. The CDR3 DNA reads as TGTGCCAGCAGCCCGGAAGGTGACAGGGGGCGGAATCAGCCCCAGCATTTT.